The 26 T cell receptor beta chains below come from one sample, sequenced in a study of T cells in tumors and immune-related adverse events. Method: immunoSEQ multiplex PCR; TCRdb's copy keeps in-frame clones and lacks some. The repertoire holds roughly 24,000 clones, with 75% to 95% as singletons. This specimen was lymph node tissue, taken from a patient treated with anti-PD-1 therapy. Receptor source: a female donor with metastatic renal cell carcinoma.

The chain's CDR3 is CASSGQQNTEAFF. The DNA for the CDR3 is TGTGCCAGCAGTGGACAGCAGAACACTGAAGCTTTCTTT. V and J are TRBV14 and TRBJ1-1; possibly TRBD1 for D (6 bases). The CDR3 spans 13 residues. Germline CDR1 is SGHDN and CDR2 is FVKESK. Trimming left V 6 bases short and J 1 base short, with 9 bases between.

The CDR3 sequence is CASSSRLSTDTQYF. As DNA, the CDR3 is TGTGCCAGCAGCAGTCGACTTAGCACAGATACGCAGTATTTT. The chain joins TRBV7-9 to TRBJ2-3, with D unresolved. The germline CDR1 and CDR2 sequences are SEHNR and FQNEAQ (reference sequence). V was shortened by 5 bases and J by 0 bases, with 9 bases between the two germline ends. This CDR3 spans 14 amino acids.

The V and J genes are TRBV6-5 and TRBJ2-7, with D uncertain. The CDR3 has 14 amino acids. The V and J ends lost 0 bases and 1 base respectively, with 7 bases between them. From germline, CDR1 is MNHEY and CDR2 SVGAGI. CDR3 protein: CASSYSIGSYEQYF. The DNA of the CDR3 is TGTGCCAGCAGTTACTCGATAGGATCCTACGAGCAGTACTTC.

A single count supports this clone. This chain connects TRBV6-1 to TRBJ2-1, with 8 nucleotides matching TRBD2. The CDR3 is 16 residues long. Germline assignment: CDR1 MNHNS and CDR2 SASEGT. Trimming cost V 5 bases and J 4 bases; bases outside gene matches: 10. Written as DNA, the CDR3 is TGTGCCAGCAGTCAAGGAGGACTAGCAAGTTACAATGAGCAGTTCTTC. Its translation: CASSQGGLASYNEQFF.

The CDR3 region is CASSFSGSYNEQFF. DNA for the CDR3: TGTGCCAGCAGTTTTTCGGGGTCCTACAATGAGCAGTTCTTC. V usage is TRBV27 and J usage is TRBJ2-1; D is possibly TRBD2 (5 bases). This CDR3 is built from 14 residues. Trimming removed 3 bases at V and 1 base at J, with 7 bases between. Per the germline V gene, CDR1 is MNHEY and CDR2 is SMNVEV (reference sequence).

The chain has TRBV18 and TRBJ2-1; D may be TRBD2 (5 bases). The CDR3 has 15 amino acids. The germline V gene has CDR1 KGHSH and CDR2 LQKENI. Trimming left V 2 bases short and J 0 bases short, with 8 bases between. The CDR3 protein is CASSPGLSSYNEQFF. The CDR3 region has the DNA TGTGCCAGCTCACCAGGACTGTCCTCCTACAATGAGCAGTTCTTC.

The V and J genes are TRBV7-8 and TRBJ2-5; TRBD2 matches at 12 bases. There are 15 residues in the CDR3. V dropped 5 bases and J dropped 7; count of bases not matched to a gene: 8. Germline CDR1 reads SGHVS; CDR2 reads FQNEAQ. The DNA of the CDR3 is TGTGCCAGCAGCACGCTAGCGGGAGGGCCGGGGACCCAGTACTTC. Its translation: CASSTLAGGPGTQYF.

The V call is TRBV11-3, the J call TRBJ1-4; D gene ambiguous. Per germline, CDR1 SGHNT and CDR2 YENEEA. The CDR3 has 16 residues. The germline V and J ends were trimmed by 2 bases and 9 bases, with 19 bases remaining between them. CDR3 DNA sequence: TGTGCCAGCAGCTTAACTTTTGCGGGAAACGACCAAAAACTGTTTTTT. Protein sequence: CASSLTFAGNDQKLFF.

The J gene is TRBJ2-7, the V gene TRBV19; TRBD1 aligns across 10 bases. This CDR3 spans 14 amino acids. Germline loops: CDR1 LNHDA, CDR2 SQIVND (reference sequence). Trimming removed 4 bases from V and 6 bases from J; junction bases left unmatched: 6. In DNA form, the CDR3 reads TGTGCCAGTAGTAGGACAGGGGGATGGTCCGAGCAGTACTTC. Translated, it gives CASSRTGGWSEQYF.

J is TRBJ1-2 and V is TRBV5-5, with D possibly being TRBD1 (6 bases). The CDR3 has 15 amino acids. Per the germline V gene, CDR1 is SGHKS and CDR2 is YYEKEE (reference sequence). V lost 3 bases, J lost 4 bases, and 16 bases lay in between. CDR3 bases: TGTGCCAGCAGCTCAGGACTAGCCAGGGGCTATGGCTACACCTTC. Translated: CASSSGLARGYGYTF. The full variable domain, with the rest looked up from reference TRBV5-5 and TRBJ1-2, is DAGVTQSPTHLIKTRGQQVTLRCSPISGHKSVSWYQQVLGQGPQFIFQYYEKEERGRGNFPDRFSARQFPNYSSELNVNALLLGDSALYLCASSSGLARGYGYTFGSGTRLTVV.

CDR3 nucleotide sequence: TGCAGCGTTGCCGGGACAGCGGTTGAAGCTTTCTTT. Translation gives CSVAGTAVEAFF. This chain connects TRBV29-1 to TRBJ1-1, with 7 bases matching TRBD1. Germline trimming cut 4 bases from V and 7 bases from J; bases unmatched to any gene: 6. CDR3 length: 12 amino acids. Germline V lookup: CDR1 SQVTM, CDR2 ANQGSEA.

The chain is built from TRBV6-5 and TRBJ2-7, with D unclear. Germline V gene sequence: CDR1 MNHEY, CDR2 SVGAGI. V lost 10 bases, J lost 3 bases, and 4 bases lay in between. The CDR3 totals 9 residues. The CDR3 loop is CAIRYEQYF. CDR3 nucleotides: TGTGCCATCCGCTACGAGCAGTACTTC.

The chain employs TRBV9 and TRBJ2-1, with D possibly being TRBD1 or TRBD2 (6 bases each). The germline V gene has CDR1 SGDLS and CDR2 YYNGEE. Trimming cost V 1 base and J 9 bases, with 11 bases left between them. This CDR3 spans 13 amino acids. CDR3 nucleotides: TGTGCCAGCAGCGTACGGGGGCAGGGTGAGCAGTTCTTC. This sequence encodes CASSVRGQGEQFF.

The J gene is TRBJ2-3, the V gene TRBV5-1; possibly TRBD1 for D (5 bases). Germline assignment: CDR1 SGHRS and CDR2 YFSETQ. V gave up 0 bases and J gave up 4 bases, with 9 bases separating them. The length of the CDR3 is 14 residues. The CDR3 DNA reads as TGCGCCAGCAGCTTGGGCGGCAGGGCAGATACGCAGTATTTT. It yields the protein CASSLGGRADTQYF.

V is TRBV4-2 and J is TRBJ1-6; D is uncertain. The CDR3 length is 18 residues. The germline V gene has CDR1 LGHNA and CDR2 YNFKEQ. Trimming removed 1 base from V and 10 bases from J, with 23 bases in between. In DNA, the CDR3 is TGTGCCAGCAGCCAAGCGATGACCGCAATTGACACGGTCTCACCCCTCCACTTT. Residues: CASSQAMTAIDTVSPLHF.

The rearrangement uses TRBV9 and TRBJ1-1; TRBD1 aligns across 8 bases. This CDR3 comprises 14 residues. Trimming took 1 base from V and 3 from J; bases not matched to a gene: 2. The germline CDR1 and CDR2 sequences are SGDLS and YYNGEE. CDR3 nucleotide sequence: TGTGCCAGCAGCGTACAGGGGGCCCACACTGAAGCTTTCTTT. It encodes CASSVQGAHTEAFF.

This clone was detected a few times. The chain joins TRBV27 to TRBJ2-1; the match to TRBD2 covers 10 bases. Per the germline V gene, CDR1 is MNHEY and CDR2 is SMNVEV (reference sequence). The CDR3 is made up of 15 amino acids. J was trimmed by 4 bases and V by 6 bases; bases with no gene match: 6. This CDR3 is CASRTSSGGYNEQFF. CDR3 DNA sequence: TGTGCCAGCAGAACCTCTAGCGGGGGTTACAATGAGCAGTTCTTC.

CDR3 sequence reads: CASSQDRTGVLGNEQFF. In DNA form, the CDR3 reads TGTGCCAGCAGCCAAGATCGGACAGGCGTCCTAGGCAATGAGCAGTTCTTC. The J gene is TRBJ2-1, the V gene TRBV4-2, with 7 bases identical to TRBD1. Germline V gene data show CDR1 as LGHNA and CDR2 as YNFKEQ. This CDR3 comprises 17 residues. Germline trimming cut 0 bases from V and 6 bases from J; bases unmatched to any gene: 11.

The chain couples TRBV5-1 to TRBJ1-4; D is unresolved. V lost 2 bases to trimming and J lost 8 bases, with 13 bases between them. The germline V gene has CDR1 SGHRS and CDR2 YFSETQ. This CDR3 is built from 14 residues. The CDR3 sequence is CASSFSEAGEKLFF. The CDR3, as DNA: TGCGCCAGCAGCTTCTCTGAGGCGGGAGAAAAACTGTTTTTT.

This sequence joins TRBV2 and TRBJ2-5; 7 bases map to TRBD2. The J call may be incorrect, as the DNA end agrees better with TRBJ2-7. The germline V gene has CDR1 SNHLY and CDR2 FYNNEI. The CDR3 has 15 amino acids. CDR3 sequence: CASTPTSQSSYEQYF. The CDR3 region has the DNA TGTGCCAGCACCCCGACTAGCCAGAGCTCCTACGAGCAGTACTTC.

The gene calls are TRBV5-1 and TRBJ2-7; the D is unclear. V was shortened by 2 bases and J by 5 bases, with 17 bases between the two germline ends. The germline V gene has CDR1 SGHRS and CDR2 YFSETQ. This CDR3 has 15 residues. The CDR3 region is CASSFRDKRVDEQYF. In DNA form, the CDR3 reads TGCGCCAGCAGCTTCCGCGACAAGAGAGTTGACGAGCAGTACTTC.

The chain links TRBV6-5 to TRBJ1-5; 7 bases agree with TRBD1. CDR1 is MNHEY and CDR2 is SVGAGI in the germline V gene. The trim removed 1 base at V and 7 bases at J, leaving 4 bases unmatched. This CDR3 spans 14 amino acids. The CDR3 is CASSYYRGGQPQHF. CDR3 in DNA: TGTGCCAGCAGTTACTACAGGGGTGGACAGCCCCAGCATTTT.

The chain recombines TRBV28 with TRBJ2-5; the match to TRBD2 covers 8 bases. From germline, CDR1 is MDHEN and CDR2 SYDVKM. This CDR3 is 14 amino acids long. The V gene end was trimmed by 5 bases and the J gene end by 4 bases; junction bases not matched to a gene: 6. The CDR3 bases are TGTGCCAGCAGTACTAGCGGAGGGGCAGAGACCCAGTACTTC. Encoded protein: CASSTSGGAETQYF. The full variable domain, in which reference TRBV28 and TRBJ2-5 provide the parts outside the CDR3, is DVKVTQSSRYLVKRTGEKVFLECVQDMDHENMFWYRQDPGLGLRLIYFSYDVKMKEKGDIPEGYSVSREKKERFSLILESASTNQTSMYLCASSTSGGAETQYFGPGTRLLVL.

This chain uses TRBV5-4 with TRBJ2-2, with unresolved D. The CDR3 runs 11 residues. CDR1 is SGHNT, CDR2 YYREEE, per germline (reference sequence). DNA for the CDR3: TGTGCTTTCCGGGTCACCGGGGAGCTGTTTTTT. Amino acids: CAFRVTGELFF.

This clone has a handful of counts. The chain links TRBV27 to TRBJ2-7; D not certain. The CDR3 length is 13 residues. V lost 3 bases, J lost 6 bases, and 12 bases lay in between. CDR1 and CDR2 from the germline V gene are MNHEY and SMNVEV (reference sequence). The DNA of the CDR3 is TGTGCCAGCAGTTTTGGTACCTCCCTCGAGCAGTACTTC. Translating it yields CASSFGTSLEQYF.

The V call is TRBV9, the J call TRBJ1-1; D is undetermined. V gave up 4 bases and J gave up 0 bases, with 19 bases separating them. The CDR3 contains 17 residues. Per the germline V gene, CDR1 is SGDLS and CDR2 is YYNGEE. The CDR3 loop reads CASSRGLGGRMNTEAFF. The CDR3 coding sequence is TGTGCCAGCAGCCGAGGATTGGGCGGCCGGATGAACACTGAAGCTTTCTTT.